This T cell receptor beta chain was sequenced in a study of preoperative IRX-2 immunotherapy in early breast cancer (dated by TCRdb to between 2018 and 2020). Library creation used the immunoSEQ multiplex PCR assay. Sourced from immuneACCESS, this table was stored by TCRdb with only in-frame sequences that have V and J called. A share of the clones is absent; for the studies checked, an unresolved V gene accounts for under half, and the remainder has no known explanation. This sample gives 40,000 to 50,000 clones in total; approximately 80% of them show up just once. The top ten clones comprise approximately 1.2% of the sample. The treatment or condition label, read with the paper, signifies: preoperative locoregional IRX-2 cytokine immunotherapy. The samples were obtained from a phase Ib study that tested preoperative, locoregional IRX-2 cytokine immunotherapy meant to prime immune responses. Donors were patients with early-stage breast cancer who received IRX-2 before surgery.

The CDR3 spans 11 residues, from the cysteine through the phenylalanine. Only the CDR3 part of the read is kept: 33 bases, read in frame from the first base. V drops 6 bases and J drops 5 bases, leaving 8 bases in between. As concerns this clone: This clone's antigen is unknown. No base quality information exists; no much larger clone differs at one position.

The clonotype comes from a human donor with breast cancer. Sequencing used tumor tissue, obtained after IRX-2 immunotherapy. The chain joins TRBV6-7 to TRBJ2-7; the D gene is unclear. TRBV6-7 falls under the ORF class, with uncertain function. The bases read TGTGCCAGCAGCCTGAGGAACGAGCAGTACTTC. Translated, it gives CASSLRNEQYF.